This passage covers 16 T cell receptor beta chains from one sample sequenced in a study of identical twins (dated by TCRdb to 2016 to 2017). Preparation of the library involved 5' RACE. The sequencer was an Illumina HiSeq 2000. TCRdb handled the public reads itself, with Q25 trimming in fastp and clone calling in MiXCR, and kept productive beta chains. Merged by CDR3 protein, the rows form single entries marked with the most common genes and DNA. This sample gives 500,000 to 600,000 distinct CDR3 sequences in total; approximately 22% of them show up just once. The top ten constitute roughly 0.91% of the sample. These data were also reused for a study on T cells expressing NK-cell markers.

The sample comprised CD4+ T cells sorted from blood. These receptors all come from a woman aged 18-29 years in good health.

This clonotype occurred a few times. V usage is TRBV7-8 and J usage is TRBJ1-3; unclear D gene. Germline V gene sequence: CDR1 SGHVS, CDR2 FQNEAQ. This CDR3 has 12 amino acids. V shed 5 bases and J shed 8 bases, with 10 bases lying between them. The CDR3 DNA is TGTGCCAGCAGCACCAATCGGGACACCATATATTTT. Its translation is CASSTNRDTIYF.

The chain uses TRBV4-3 and TRBJ1-2; 12 positions match TRBD1. CDR3 size: 18 residues. Germline CDR1 reads LGHNA; CDR2 reads YSLEER. With V trimmed by 0 bases and J by 7 bases, 12 bases remained unmatched. CDR3 loop: CASSQDGTSGQGASGYTF. In DNA, the CDR3 is TGCGCCAGCAGCCAAGATGGCACCTCGGGACAGGGGGCCAGTGGCTACACCTTC.

This clonotype was detected a few times. The rearrangement joins TRBV2 to TRBJ2-6; D uncertain. Trimming cost V 6 bases and J 0 bases, with 9 bases left between them. The CDR3 extends over 15 amino acids. The V gene's germline CDR1 is SNHLY and CDR2 FYNNEI. The CDR3 DNA follows: TGTGCCAGCAGAGTTGAGTACTCTGGGGCCAACGTCCTGACTTTC. Protein product: CASRVEYSGANVLTF.

V and J are TRBV15 and TRBJ2-5; 13 nucleotides line up with TRBD2. V gave up 3 bases and J gave up 0 bases; unmatched junction bases: 4. The CDR3 sequence is 17 residues long. Germline values: CDR1 LNHNV, CDR2 YYDKDF (reference sequence). CDR3 protein: CATSRSLAGGHQETQYF. In DNA form, the CDR3 reads TGTGCCACCAGCAGGTCACTAGCGGGGGGGCACCAAGAGACCCAGTACTTC.

This clonotype occurred a few times. The genes are TRBV3-1 and TRBJ2-1; D call uncertain. This CDR3 is built from 13 residues. Germline lookup yields CDR1 LGHDT and CDR2 YNNKEL (reference sequence). Trimming removed 3 bases from V and 6 bases from J, with 9 bases in between. The CDR3 spells CASSQWISNEQFF. CDR3 DNA: TGTGCCAGCAGCCAGTGGATAAGCAATGAGCAGTTCTTC.

This chain joins TRBV7-9 and TRBJ2-2; D perhaps matches TRBD1 (6 bases). CDR3 length: 14 residues. The germline V gene has CDR1 SEHNR and CDR2 FQNEAQ (reference sequence). V lost 10 bases, J lost 7 bases, and 19 bases lay in between. The CDR3 protein is CATALQGWIGELFF. Written as DNA, the CDR3 is TGTGCCACCGCGTTACAGGGCTGGATCGGGGAGCTGTTTTTT.

The V gene is TRBV20-1, the J gene TRBJ1-5; tentatively, D is TRBD1 (6 bases). Trimming cost V 7 bases and J 4 bases, with 14 bases left between them. Germline V gene lookup returns CDR1 DFQATT and CDR2 SNEGSKA (reference sequence). This CDR3 contains 13 residues. This chain's CDR3 is CSVQDRSNQPQHF. In nucleotides, the CDR3 is TGCAGTGTTCAGGACAGATCTAATCAGCCCCAGCATTTT.

This rearrangement joins TRBV20-1 to TRBJ1-5; a possible D gene is TRBD1 (6 bases). Germline CDR1 and CDR2: DFQATT and SNEGSKA (reference sequence). This CDR3 is 13 amino acids long. Trimming stripped 6 bases from V and 5 bases from J, with 14 bases between. CDR3 sequence: CSARQATDQPQHF. The CDR3, as DNA: TGCAGTGCACGACAGGCAACCGATCAGCCCCAGCATTTT.

This clonotype was seen many times. The chain is built from TRBV12-3 or TRBV12-4 and TRBJ1-5; D remains ambiguous. The CDR3 spans 15 residues. V was trimmed by 4 bases and J by 9 bases, leaving 19 bases between them. CDR3 in DNA: TGTGCCAGCAGTTCGCAACCCGCCGAATCTTCGCCCCAGCATTTT. It translates to CASSSQPAESSPQHF.

This clonotype was seen only a few times. The chain carries TRBV30 and TRBJ1-2, with 7 bases lining up with TRBD1. V was pared by 3 bases and J by 7 bases, with 8 bases of the junction left unmatched. CDR1 GTSNPN and CDR2 SVGIG come from the germline V gene (reference sequence). The CDR3 is 13 amino acids. The CDR3 sequence: CAWRMRGPSGYTF. DNA for the CDR3: TGTGCCTGGAGAATGAGGGGGCCTAGTGGCTACACCTTC.

This clonotype was found a few times. The J gene is TRBJ1-2, the V gene TRBV6-1; no reliable D call. This CDR3 has 13 amino acids. Germline CDR1 MNHNS, CDR2 SASEGT. Trimming cost V 6 bases and J 7 bases, with 15 bases left between them. The CDR3 bases are TGTGCCAGCAGCTCCGGTCCCAGCGGTGGCTACACCTTC. Translated: CASSSGPSGGYTF.

This clonotype was found a few times. The J gene is TRBJ2-7, the V gene TRBV11-2, with 8 bases fitting TRBD1. The CDR3 is made up of 19 amino acids. Trimming at V came to 1 base and at J to 2 bases, leaving 16 bases not matched to a gene. Germline-derived CDR1 and CDR2 are SGHAT and FQNNGV. The CDR3 coding sequence is TGTGCCAGCAGCTTAGTTGGGTCCGCCCCGGGACAGGTACCCTACGAGCAGTACTTC. It specifies CASSLVGSAPGQVPYEQYF.

This clonotype has ten or more counts. J is TRBJ2-2 and V is TRBV2; D uncertain. CDR3 length: 11 amino acids. V lost 8 bases and J lost 4, with 5 bases in between. Germline loops: CDR1 SNHLY, CDR2 FYNNEI. In DNA form, the CDR3 reads TGTGCCAGCCGGACCACCGGGGAGCTGTTTTTT. It specifies CASRTTGELFF.

The J gene is TRBJ1-2, the V gene TRBV9, with D perhaps matching TRBD1 (5 bases). Germline V gene data show CDR1 as SGDLS and CDR2 as YYNGEE. The germline V and J ends were trimmed by 4 bases and 5 bases, with 15 bases remaining between them. The CDR3 is made up of 14 amino acids. CDR3 sequence: CASSLTGTDYGYTF. CDR3 DNA: TGTGCCAGCAGCTTAACCGGGACGGATTATGGCTACACCTTC.

The sample holds a few counts of this clonotype. This chain joins TRBV10-3 and TRBJ2-7; 8 bases line up with TRBD1. The CDR3 extends over 12 amino acids. V shed 4 bases, J shed 5 bases, and the junction held 1 base outside the gene matches. Looked up from germline, CDR1 is ENHRY and CDR2 is SYGVKD. In DNA form, the CDR3 reads TGTGCCATCAGTGGGACAGGGAACGAGCAGTACTTC. Encoded protein: CAISGTGNEQYF.

The chain links TRBV9 to TRBJ2-1, with D possibly being TRBD1 or TRBD2 (5 bases each). With 4 bases removed from V and 1 base from J, the gap between germline ends came to 12 bases. CDR1 and CDR2 (germline): SGDLS, YYNGEE. This CDR3 contains 15 residues. CDR3 protein: CASSLGVVSYNEQFF. Here the CDR3 DNA reads TGTGCCAGCAGCTTGGGGGTAGTTTCCTACAATGAGCAGTTCTTC.